This T cell receptor (beta chain) was observed in a study of blood T cells in healthy people across ages. Next came a second PCR, run for about 6 to 12 cycles, which used a sample-barcoded 5' primer along with a J-beta primer mix. TCRdb independently ran MiXCR on the 5' RACE reads; one entry per CDR3 protein. The sample includes about 1.1 million distinct CDR3 sequences, 35% to 45% of them seen just once. Findings and limits, study-wide: Percentage of naive T cells showed a strong correlation with TCR beta diversity.

This clonotype has just a few counts. Its antigen is unidentified. This CDR3 is 18 amino acids long. Looked up from germline, CDR1 is SGHVS and CDR2 is FNYEAQ. J lost 0 bases, V lost 1 base, and 11 bases had no gene match. The TCR originated in a young man in good health. The source material was blood. V usage is TRBV7-6 and J usage is TRBJ2-5; the match to TRBD2 covers 7 bases. The CDR3 here is CASSLDRGLAAYQETQYF. CDR3 DNA sequence: TGTGCCAGCAGCTTAGATCGCGGGCTAGCGGCGTACCAAGAGACCCAGTACTTC.